This T cell receptor (beta chain) emerged from a study of cytomegalovirus exposure and HLA in healthy donors. About the research overall: As released early, the data held 70 million to 100 million unique TCRs from HLA-typed donors. Out of 350 to 400 genotyped donors, roughly 80% belonged to the Caucasian-associated ancestry cluster.

Both 60 Vbeta primers and 13 Jbeta primers went into the PCR. Sequenced by immunoSEQ multiplex PCR; TCRdb stores in-frame clones only, minus some. The repertoire holds roughly 130,000 clones, with under 85% as singletons. Healthy bone marrow donors made up the donor group. CDR3 length: 16 amino acids. Germline V lookup: CDR1 PRHDT, CDR2 FYEKMQ (reference sequence). The V end was cut by 2 bases, the J end by 0 bases, with 8 bases between. Specimen: PBMCs. J is TRBJ2-6 and V is TRBV13, with D maybe TRBD2 (6 bases). This clonotype was obtained from a woman aged 50 to 60 in good health and CMV-seropositive. For the CDR3, the DNA is TGTGCCAGCAGCTTACTGGGACTCTCTGGGGCCAACGTCCTGACTTTC. This sequence encodes CASSLLGLSGANVLTF.